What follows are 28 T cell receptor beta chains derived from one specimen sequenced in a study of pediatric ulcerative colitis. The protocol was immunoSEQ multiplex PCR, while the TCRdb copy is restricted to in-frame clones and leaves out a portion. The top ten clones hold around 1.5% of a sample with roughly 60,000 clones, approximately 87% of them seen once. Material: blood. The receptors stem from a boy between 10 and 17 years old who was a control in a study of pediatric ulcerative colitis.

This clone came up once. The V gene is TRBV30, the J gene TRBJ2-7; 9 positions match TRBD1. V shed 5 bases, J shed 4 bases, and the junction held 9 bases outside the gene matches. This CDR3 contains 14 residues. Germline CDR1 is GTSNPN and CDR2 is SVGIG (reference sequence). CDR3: CAWSPGTGNYEQYF. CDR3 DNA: TGTGCCTGGTCGCCCGGGACAGGGAATTACGAGCAGTACTTC.

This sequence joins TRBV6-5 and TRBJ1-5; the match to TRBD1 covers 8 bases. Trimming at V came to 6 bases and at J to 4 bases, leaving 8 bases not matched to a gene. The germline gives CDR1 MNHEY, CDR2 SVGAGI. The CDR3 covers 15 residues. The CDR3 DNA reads TGTGCCAGCAGCCCAGGGCAGGGGGCTAATCAGCCCCAGCATTTT. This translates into CASSPGQGANQPQHF.

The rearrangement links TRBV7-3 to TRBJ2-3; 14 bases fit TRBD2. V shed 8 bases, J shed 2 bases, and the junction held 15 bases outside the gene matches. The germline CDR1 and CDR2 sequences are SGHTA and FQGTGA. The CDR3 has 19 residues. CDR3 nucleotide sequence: TGTGCCAGCCGAGGTTCGACTAGCGGGAGGGCCGGGGACACAGATACGCAGTATTTT. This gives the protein CASRGSTSGRAGDTDTQYF.

CDR3 loop: CARRGYEQYF. CDR3 DNA: TGTGCCAGGAGGGGATACGAGCAGTACTTC. This sequence joins TRBV6-6 and TRBJ2-7, with D perhaps assigned TRBD1 or TRBD2 (5 bases each). Per the germline V gene, CDR1 is MNHNY and CDR2 is SVGAGI (reference sequence). The CDR3 runs to 10 residues. V was cut by 9 bases and J by 4 bases, with 7 bases left in between.

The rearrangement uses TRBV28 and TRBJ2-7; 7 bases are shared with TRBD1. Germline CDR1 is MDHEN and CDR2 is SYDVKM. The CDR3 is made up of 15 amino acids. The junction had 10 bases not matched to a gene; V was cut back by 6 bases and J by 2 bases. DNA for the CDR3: TGTGCCAGCAGATACCCCAGGGGGAGAACCTACGAGCAGTACTTC. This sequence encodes CASRYPRGRTYEQYF.

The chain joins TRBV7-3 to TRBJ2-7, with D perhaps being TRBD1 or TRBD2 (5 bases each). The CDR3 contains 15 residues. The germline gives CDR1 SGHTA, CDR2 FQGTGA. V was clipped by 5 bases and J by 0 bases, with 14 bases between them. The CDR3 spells CASSTRTGTSYEQYF. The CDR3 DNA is TGTGCCAGCAGCACCCGGACGGGGACCTCCTACGAGCAGTACTTC.

DNA of the CDR3: TGTGCCTGGAAGGGAAACAGAGCAACACTTAACTATGGCTACACCTTC. Its protein is CAWKGNRATLNYGYTF. The rearrangement joins TRBV30 to TRBJ1-2; no clear D. This CDR3 region has 16 residues. Trimming pared 4 bases from V and 1 base from J, leaving 19 bases between. The V gene's germline CDR1 is GTSNPN and CDR2 SVGIG (reference sequence).

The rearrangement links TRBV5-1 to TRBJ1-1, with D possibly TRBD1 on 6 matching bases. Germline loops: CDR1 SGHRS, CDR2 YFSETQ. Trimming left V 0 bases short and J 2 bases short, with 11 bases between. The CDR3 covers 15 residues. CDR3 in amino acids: CASSLVSGANTEAFF. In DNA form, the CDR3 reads TGCGCCAGCAGCTTGGTCTCGGGGGCAAACACTGAAGCTTTCTTT.

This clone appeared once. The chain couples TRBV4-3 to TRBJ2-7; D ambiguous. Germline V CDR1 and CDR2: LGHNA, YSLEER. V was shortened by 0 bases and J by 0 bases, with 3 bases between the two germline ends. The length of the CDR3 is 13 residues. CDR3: CASSQDRSYEQYF. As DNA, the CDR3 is TGCGCCAGCAGCCAAGACCGCTCCTACGAGCAGTACTTC.

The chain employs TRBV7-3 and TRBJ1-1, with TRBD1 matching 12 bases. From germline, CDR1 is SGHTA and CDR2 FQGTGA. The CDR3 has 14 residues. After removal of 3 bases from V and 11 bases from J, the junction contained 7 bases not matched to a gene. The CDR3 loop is CASSFYGTGGHAFF. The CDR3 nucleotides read TGTGCCAGCAGCTTCTACGGGACAGGGGGCCACGCTTTCTTT.

The CDR3 DNA reads TGTGCCATCAGTTGGAAGTTCTGGGGGGCCCAAGAGACCCAGTACTTC. It translates to CAISWKFWGAQETQYF. This chain joins TRBV10-3 and TRBJ2-5; D may match TRBD1 or TRBD2 (6 bases each). V was shortened by 5 bases and J by 1 base, with 17 bases between the two germline ends. The germline V gene has CDR1 ENHRY and CDR2 SYGVKD. The CDR3 is 16 residues long.

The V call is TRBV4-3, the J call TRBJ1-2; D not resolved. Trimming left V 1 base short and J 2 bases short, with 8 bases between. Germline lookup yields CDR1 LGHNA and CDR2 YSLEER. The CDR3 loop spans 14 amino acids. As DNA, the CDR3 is TGCGCCAGCAGCCAAGCCATAGGGAACTATGGCTACACCTTC. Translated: CASSQAIGNYGYTF.

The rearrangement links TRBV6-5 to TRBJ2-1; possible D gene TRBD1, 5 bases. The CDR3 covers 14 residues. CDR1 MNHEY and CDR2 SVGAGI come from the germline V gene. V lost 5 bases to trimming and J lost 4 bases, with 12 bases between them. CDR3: CASSTPDRYNEQFF. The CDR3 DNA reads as TGTGCCAGCAGTACCCCAGACAGATACAATGAGCAGTTCTTC.

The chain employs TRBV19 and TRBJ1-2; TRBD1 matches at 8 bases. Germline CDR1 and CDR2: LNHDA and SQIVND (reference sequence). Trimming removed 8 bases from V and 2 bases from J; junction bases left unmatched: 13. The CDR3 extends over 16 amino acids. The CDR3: CASHKIWTGQNYGYTF. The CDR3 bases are TGTGCCAGTCATAAGATTTGGACAGGGCAAAACTATGGCTACACCTTC. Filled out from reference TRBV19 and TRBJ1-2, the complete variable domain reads DGGITQSPKYLFRKEGQNVTLSCEQNLNHDAMYWYRQDPGQGLRLIYYSQIVNDFQKGDIAEGYSVSREKKESFPLTVTSAQKNPTAFYLCASHKIWTGQNYGYTFGSGTRLTVV.

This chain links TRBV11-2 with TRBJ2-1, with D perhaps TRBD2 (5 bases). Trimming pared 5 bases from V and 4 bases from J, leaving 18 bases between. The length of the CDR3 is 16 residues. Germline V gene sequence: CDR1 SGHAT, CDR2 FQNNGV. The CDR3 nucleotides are TGTGCCAGCAGCCCATATGCGCTGAGGGAGTACAATGAGCAGTTCTTC. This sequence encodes CASSPYALREYNEQFF.

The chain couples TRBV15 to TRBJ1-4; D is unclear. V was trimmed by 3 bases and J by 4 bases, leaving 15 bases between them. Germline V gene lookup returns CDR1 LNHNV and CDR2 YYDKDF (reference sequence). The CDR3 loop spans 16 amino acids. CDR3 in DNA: TGTGCCACCAGCAGGGGTTGGACTGAACGTAATGAAAAACTGTTTTTT. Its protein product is CATSRGWTERNEKLFF.

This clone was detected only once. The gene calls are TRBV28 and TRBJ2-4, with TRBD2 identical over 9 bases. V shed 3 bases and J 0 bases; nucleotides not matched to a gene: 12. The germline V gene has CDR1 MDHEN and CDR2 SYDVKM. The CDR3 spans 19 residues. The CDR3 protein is CASSFWTSAKLVAKNIQYF. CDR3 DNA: TGTGCCAGCAGTTTTTGGACTAGCGCAAAACTGGTAGCCAAAAACATTCAGTACTTC. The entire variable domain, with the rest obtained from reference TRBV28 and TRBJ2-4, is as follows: DVKVTQSSRYLVKRTGEKVFLECVQDMDHENMFWYRQDPGLGLRLIYFSYDVKMKEKGDIPEGYSVSREKKERFSLILESASTNQTSMYLCASSFWTSAKLVAKNIQYFGAGTRLSVL.

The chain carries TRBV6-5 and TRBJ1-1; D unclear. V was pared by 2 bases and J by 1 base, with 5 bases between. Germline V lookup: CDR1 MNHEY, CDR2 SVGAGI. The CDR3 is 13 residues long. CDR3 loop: CASSYAENTEAFF. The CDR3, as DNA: TGTGCCAGCAGTTACGCTGAGAACACTGAAGCTTTCTTT.

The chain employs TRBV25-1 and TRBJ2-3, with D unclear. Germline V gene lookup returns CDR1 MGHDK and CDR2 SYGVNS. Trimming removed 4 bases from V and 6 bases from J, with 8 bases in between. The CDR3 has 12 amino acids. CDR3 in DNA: TGTGCCAGCAGTGGGTTCCGGGATACGCAGTATTTT. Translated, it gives CASSGFRDTQYF.

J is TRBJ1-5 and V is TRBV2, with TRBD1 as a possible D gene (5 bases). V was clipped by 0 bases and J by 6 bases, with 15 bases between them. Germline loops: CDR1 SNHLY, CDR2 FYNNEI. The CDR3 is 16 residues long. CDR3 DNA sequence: TGTGCCAGCAGTGAAGCCCCTCAGACAGTCAGTCAGCCCCAGCATTTT. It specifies CASSEAPQTVSQPQHF.

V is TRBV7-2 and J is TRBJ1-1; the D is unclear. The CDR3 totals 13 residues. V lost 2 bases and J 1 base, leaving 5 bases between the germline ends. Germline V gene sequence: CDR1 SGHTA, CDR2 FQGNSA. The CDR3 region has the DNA TGTGCCAGCAGCTTATCAGAGAACACTGAAGCTTTCTTT. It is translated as CASSLSENTEAFF.

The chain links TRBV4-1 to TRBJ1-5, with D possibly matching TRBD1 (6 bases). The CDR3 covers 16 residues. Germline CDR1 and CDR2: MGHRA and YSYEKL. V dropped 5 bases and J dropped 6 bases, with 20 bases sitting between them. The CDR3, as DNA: TGCGCCAGCAGCGAACCCCTTGGGGGGCTGGGTCAGCCCCAGCATTTT. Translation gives CASSEPLGGLGQPQHF.

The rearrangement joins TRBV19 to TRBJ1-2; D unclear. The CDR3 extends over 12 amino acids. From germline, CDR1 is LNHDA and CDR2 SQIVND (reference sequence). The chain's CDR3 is CEGRLQSRGYTF. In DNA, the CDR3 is TGTGAAGGACGGCTACAATCTCGGGGCTACACCTTC.

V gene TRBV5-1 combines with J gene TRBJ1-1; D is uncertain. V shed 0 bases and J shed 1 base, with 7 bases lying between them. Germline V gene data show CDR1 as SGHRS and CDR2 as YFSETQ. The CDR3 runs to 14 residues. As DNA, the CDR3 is TGCGCCAGCAGCTTGGACACCCAGAACACTGAAGCTTTCTTT. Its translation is CASSLDTQNTEAFF.

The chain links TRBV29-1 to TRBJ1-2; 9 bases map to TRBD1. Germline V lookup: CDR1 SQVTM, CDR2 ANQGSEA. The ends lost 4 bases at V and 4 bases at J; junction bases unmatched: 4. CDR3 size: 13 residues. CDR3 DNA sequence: TGCAGCGTTGCGAGGGGACAGGGCTATGGCTACACCTTC. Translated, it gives CSVARGQGYGYTF.

CDR3 sequence reads: CATSVTGQRETQYF. The CDR3, as DNA: TGTGCCACCTCAGTGACGGGACAGCGAGAGACCCAGTACTTC. The chain couples TRBV10-3 to TRBJ2-5; 7 bases line up with TRBD1. Germline CDR1 is ENHRY and CDR2 is SYGVKD. After removal of 10 bases from V and 4 bases from J, the junction contained 12 bases not matched to a gene. The CDR3 sequence is 14 residues long.

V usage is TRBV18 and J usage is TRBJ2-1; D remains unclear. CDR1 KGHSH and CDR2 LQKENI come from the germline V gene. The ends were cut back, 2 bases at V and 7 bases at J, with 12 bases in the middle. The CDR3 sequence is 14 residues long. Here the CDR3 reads CASSPDRTANEQFF. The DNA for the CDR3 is TGTGCCAGCTCACCAGACCGGACGGCTAATGAGCAGTTCTTC.

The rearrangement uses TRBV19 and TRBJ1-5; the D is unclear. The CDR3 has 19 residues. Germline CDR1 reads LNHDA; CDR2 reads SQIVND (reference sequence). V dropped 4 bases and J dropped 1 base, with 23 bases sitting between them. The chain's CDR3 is CASSRLFGSLGASNQPQHF. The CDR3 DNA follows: TGTGCCAGTAGTAGGTTGTTCGGCAGTCTAGGTGCGAGCAATCAGCCCCAGCATTTT.